Each of the 4 T cell receptor beta chains below was sequenced from the same sample in a study of blood T cell repertoires in COVID-19. The assay was immunoSEQ multiplex PCR, and TCRdb's table has in-frame clones only and misses some. Of approximately 270,000 clones in the sample, about nine tenths were seen once. The source material was PBMCs or T cells enriched from blood (not recorded which). All receptors come from a man in his forties or fifties who had recovered from COVID-19.

The chain carries TRBV28 and TRBJ1-1, with D possibly being TRBD1 (5 bases). Germline CDR1 reads MDHEN; CDR2 reads SYDVKM. This CDR3 spans 16 amino acids. The V end was cut by 1 base, the J end by 5 bases, with 17 bases between. CDR3 amino acids: CASSLSAAGGWTEAFF. For the CDR3, the DNA is TGTGCCAGCAGTTTATCAGCCGCGGGGGGATGGACTGAAGCTTTCTTT.

The J gene is TRBJ1-2, the V gene TRBV9; D is possibly TRBD1 (5 bases). CDR1 SGDLS and CDR2 YYNGEE come from the germline V gene. V gave up 3 bases and J gave up 3 bases, with 15 bases separating them. CDR3 length: 15 amino acids. The CDR3 DNA is TGTGCCAGCAGCGCCCAGAGTAGGGGCGACTATGGCTACACCTTC. Translating gives CASSAQSRGDYGYTF.

The CDR3, as DNA: TGTGCCAGCAGCCCGGGACAGGGGGGTAATTCACCCCTCCACTTT. Translation gives CASSPGQGGNSPLHF. The chain joins TRBV5-4 to TRBJ1-6; 11 nucleotides match TRBD1. This CDR3 has 15 amino acids. Per the germline V gene, CDR1 is SGHNT and CDR2 is YYREEE (reference sequence). Trimming at V came to 4 bases and at J to 6 bases, leaving 3 bases not matched to a gene.

The gene calls are TRBV3-1 (or the pseudogene TRBV3-2) and TRBJ2-7; 9 nucleotides align to TRBD2. V was pared by 0 bases and J by 3 bases, with 6 bases of the junction left unmatched. Looked up from germline, CDR1 is LGHDT and CDR2 is YNNKEL (reference sequence). CDR3 length: 16 amino acids. The CDR3 bases are TGTGCCAGCAGCCAAGAGGGGCCTAGCGGGAACTACGAGCAGTACTTC. Translation gives CASSQEGPSGNYEQYF.